This T cell receptor (beta chain) was recorded in a study of cytomegalovirus exposure and HLA in healthy donors. The overall study: The Caucasian-associated ancestry cluster held roughly 78% of under 450 genotyped donors.

PCR involved 60 Vbeta and 13 Jbeta primers. Per the original methods: Unique TCR beta chains numbered about 72 million in a later analysis, with roughly 10 million shared. Measured with immunoSEQ multiplex PCR; TCRdb has only the in-frame clones, and not every one. The V and J calls and clone size are taken from that table; D and trimming were inferred from the DNA. The sample has more than 110,000 clones, 65% to 85% seen once; the top ten hold around 7%. Healthy people donating bone marrow made up the donors. Study findings and constraints: Most of the CMV-associated TCR beta chains (in a later analysis) appeared to be HLA-restricted.

This clone was observed a handful of times. The target antigen is unknown. The clonotype originates from a man aged 25-45 years in good health and CMV-seronegative. Sequencing input: PBMCs.

This CDR3 reads CAWMGRVNTGELFF. In DNA, the CDR3 is TGTGCCTGGATGGGCAGAGTGAACACCGGGGAGCTGTTTTTT. The chain links TRBV30 to TRBJ2-2; D is ambiguous. Germline V gene data show CDR1 as GTSNPN and CDR2 as SVGIG (reference sequence). Trimming removed 4 bases from V and 1 base from J, with 10 bases in between. This CDR3 comprises 14 residues.